Listed below are T cell receptor beta chains from one sample, sequenced in a study of beta chain features in type 1 diabetes. Data came from immunoSEQ multiplex PCR; TCRdb stores just in-frame clones and leaves some out. The data hold some 500,000 clones, with around 10% observed a single time. Sequencing input: naive CD4+ T cells from blood. These receptors came from a woman between 18 and 29 years old in good health. Each CDR3 is given with its conserved first and last residue. The order of the fields is V gene, D gene, clone size, J gene, CDR3 length, CDR3 protein, CDR3 DNA. The D gene is left open where the match is weak. Clone size is stated in some rows and not others, as once, few, many or a class when expanded.

>TRBV7-6|TRBD2|few|TRBJ2-1|17
CASSTLGGAGVYNEQFF
TGTGCCAGCTCTACATTGGGCGGAGCGGGAGTATACAATGAGCAGTTCTTC
>TRBV7-7|.|few|TRBJ2-1|14
CASSVGGSYNEQFF
TGTGCCAGCAGTGTTGGGGGCTCCTACAATGAGCAGTTCTTC
>TRBV7-9|TRBD1|few|TRBJ2-1|15
CASSSGTGSYNEQFF
TGTGCCAGCAGCTCCGGGACAGGGTCCTACAATGAGCAGTTCTTC
>TRBV27|TRBD1|few|TRBJ1-5|14
CASSSGTEFQPQHF
TGTGCCAGCAGTTCCGGGACAGAATTCCAGCCCCAGCATTTT
>TRBV28|TRBD1|few|TRBJ1-6|16
CASSFRGLAYNSPLHF
TGTGCCAGCAGTTTTAGGGGGCTGGCCTATAATTCACCCCTCCACTTT
>TRBV30|.|many|TRBJ2-7|11
CAWSYGPEQYF
TGTGCCTGGAGTTACGGACCTGAGCAGTACTTC
>TRBV5-6|.|few|TRBJ2-5|15
CASSSLTFSVETQYF
TGTGCCAGCAGCTCCCTCACTTTTTCTGTAGAGACCCAGTACTTC
>TRBV18|.|few|TRBJ2-1|13
CASSPPNEDEQFF
TGTGCCAGCTCACCTCCAAATGAGGATGAGCAGTTCTTC
>TRBV7-2|.|.|TRBJ2-3|16
CASSLMGQAFTDTQYF
TGTGCCAGCAGCTTAATGGGACAAGCGTTCACAGATACGCAGTATTTT
>TRBV7-9|.|.|TRBJ1-1|12
CASSLQGPEAFF
TGTGCCAGCAGCTTACAGGGGCCGGAAGCTTTCTTT
>TRBV6-5|.|few|TRBJ2-7|14
CASSYGGTTYEQYF
TGTGCCAGCAGTTACGGGGGGACCACCTACGAGCAGTACTTC
>TRBV7-2|.|few|TRBJ2-3|12
CASSLARDTQYF
TGTGCCAGCAGCTTAGCGAGGGATACGCAGTATTTT
>TRBV14|.|few|TRBJ2-2|14
CASSQGIRTGELFF
TGTGCCAGCAGCCAAGGGATACGCACCGGGGAGCTGTTTTTT
>TRBV28|TRBD1|.|TRBJ2-4|15
CASSWGHRGQNIQYF
TGTGCCAGCAGTTGGGGGCACAGGGGACAAAACATTCAGTACTTC
>TRBV2|.|many|TRBJ2-1|11
CASRTYNEQFF
TGTGCCAGCAGAACATACAATGAGCAGTTCTTC
>TRBV9|TRBD2|.|TRBJ2-3|17
CASSVRGRAFNVDTQYF
TGTGCCAGCAGCGTACGTGGGAGGGCATTTAATGTGGATACGCAGTATTTT
>TRBV5-1|TRBD2|.|TRBJ2-7|15
CASTTGTSGSRVQYF
TGCGCCAGCACAACTGGGACTAGCGGGAGTAGGGTGCAGTACTTC
>TRBV29-1|.|many|TRBJ2-5|12
CSVVGDQETQYF
TGCAGCGTTGTCGGGGACCAAGAGACCCAGTACTTC
>TRBV11-3|.|few|TRBJ2-5|15
CASSENRDKEETQYF
TGTGCCAGCAGCGAAAACCGGGACAAGGAAGAGACCCAGTACTTC
>TRBV27|.|.|TRBJ1-2|13
CASSLRQNYGYTF
TGTGCCAGCAGTTTAAGGCAGAACTATGGCTACACCTTC
>TRBV19|.|.|TRBJ1-1|16
CASSIRAEGRNTEAFF
TGTGCCAGTAGTATAAGGGCGGAGGGTAGAAACACTGAAGCTTTCTTT
>TRBV19|TRBD1|.|TRBJ1-5|14
CASSITGGRQPQHF
TGTGCCAGTAGTATAACAGGGGGGCGTCAGCCCCAGCATTTT
>TRBV5-6|.|.|TRBJ1-1|14
CASSYMPGIAEAFF
TGTGCCAGCAGCTACATGCCCGGGATAGCTGAAGCTTTCTTT
>TRBV18|.|few|TRBJ1-5|15
CASSPPGPDRSPQHF
TGTGCCAGCTCACCACCAGGGCCAGACAGGTCGCCCCAGCATTTT
>TRBV18|.|few|TRBJ1-1|12
CASSPPWGEAFF
TGTGCCAGCTCACCACCCTGGGGTGAAGCTTTCTTT
>TRBV14|TRBD1|.|TRBJ1-2|14
CASRRTGATYGYTF
TGTGCCAGCAGGAGGACAGGGGCTACCTATGGCTACACCTTC
>TRBV2|.|.|TRBJ1-5|13
CASSPESNQPQHF
TGTGCCAGCAGTCCAGAATCAAATCAGCCCCAGCATTTT
>TRBV29-1|.|few|TRBJ2-1|14
CSEGRRSSYNEQFF
TGTAGCGAGGGACGGCGTAGCTCCTACAATGAGCAGTTCTTC
>TRBV2|TRBD2|few|TRBJ2-1|13
CASMTSGGYEQFF
TGTGCCAGCATGACTAGCGGGGGCTATGAGCAGTTCTTC
>TRBV2|.|many|TRBJ2-1|12
CASRLDYNEQFF
TGTGCCAGCAGGCTGGATTACAATGAGCAGTTCTTC
>TRBV7-3|.|.|TRBJ1-6|12
CASSSGNSPLHF
TGTGCCAGCAGCTCTGGAAATTCACCCCTCCACTTT
>TRBV18|.|.|TRBJ2-6|16
CASSPPSGRGANVLTF
TGTGCCAGCTCACCACCGTCGGGGCGAGGGGCCAACGTCCTGACTTTC
>TRBV7-2|.|.|TRBJ2-3|13
CASSLDREDTQYF
TGTGCCAGCAGCTTAGATAGGGAGGATACGCAGTATTTT
>TRBV2|.|few|TRBJ1-6|14
CASSVGGQGPPLHF
TGTGCCAGCAGTGTCGGGGGGCAGGGGCCACCCCTCCACTTT
>TRBV29-1|.|few|TRBJ2-1|11
CSVRQYNEQFF
TGCAGCGTGCGACAGTACAATGAGCAGTTCTTC
>TRBV7-2|.|.|TRBJ2-3|14
CASSLDNGRDTQYF
TGTGCCAGCAGCTTAGATAACGGGAGAGATACGCAGTATTTT
>TRBV7-2|.|few|TRBJ2-1|14
CASSLVPGYNEQFF
TGTGCCAGCAGCTTAGTCCCGGGTTACAATGAGCAGTTCTTC
>TRBV2|TRBD1|few|TRBJ2-1|19
CATRSRDRGLVASYNEQFF
TGTGCCACCCGAAGCCGGGACAGGGGACTAGTGGCCTCCTACAATGAGCAGTTCTTC
>TRBV7-9|.|.|TRBJ1-2|14
CASSHGGVLSGYTF
TGTGCCAGCAGCCACGGCGGAGTATTGAGCGGCTACACCTTC
>TRBV29-1|.|many|TRBJ2-1|14
CSVLPLTVYNEQFF
TGCAGCGTTCTCCCTTTGACAGTATACAATGAGCAGTTCTTC
>TRBV2|.|few|TRBJ2-5|14
CASSDLLFGETQYF
TGTGCCAGCAGTGACCTCCTTTTCGGAGAGACCCAGTACTTC
>TRBV29-1|.|few|TRBJ2-5|14
CSVEDSLTQETQYF
TGCAGCGTTGAAGATAGTCTAACCCAAGAGACCCAGTACTTC
>TRBV4-1|.|few|TRBJ1-5|18
CASSRRLGGPESNQPQHF
TGCGCCAGCAGCCGTAGATTGGGGGGGCCTGAAAGCAATCAGCCCCAGCATTTT